The rows below give T cell receptor beta chains drawn from one sample of a study of OX40 agonist ivuxolimab in advanced cancers. Some clones are missing from TCRdb's copy, which holds only in-frame ones; the method was immunoSEQ multiplex PCR. Altogether around 74,000 clones are present, about 92% being singletons, with the ten largest covering 0.5% to 0.55%. The sample consisted of CD4+ or CD8+ T cells sorted from blood, taken in a trial of the OX40 agonist ivuxolimab. These TCRs come from an adult with an advanced solid tumor such as melanoma, head and neck, liver or kidney cancer. The CDR3 runs from the conserved cysteine through the conserved F or W. D genes are given only for firm matches. Expanded clones are given a class, and other clones once, few, many or no size at all.

TRBJ2-2,16,TRBV5-5,-,TRBD2,CASSLGSSGRTGELFF,TGTGCCAGCAGCTTGGGGTCTAGCGGGAGGACCGGGGAGCTGTTTTTT
TRBJ2-2,13,TRBV7-9,-,-,CASSSTLGGELFF,TGTGCCAGCAGCTCCACGCTGGGCGGGGAGCTGTTTTTT
TRBJ2-2,16,TRBV2,-,TRBD2,CASSGASGSRTGELFF,TGTGCCAGCAGTGGGGCTAGCGGGAGTAGGACCGGGGAGCTGTTTTTT
TRBJ2-3,16,TRBV11-2,-,-,CASSLARGTSTDTQYF,TGTGCCAGCAGCTTAGCAAGGGGAACTAGCACAGATACGCAGTATTTT
TRBJ1-4,15,TRBV19,once,TRBD1,CASSTRTGAGGKLFF,TGTGCCAGTAGTACGCGGACAGGGGCCGGAGGTAAACTGTTTTTT
TRBJ2-7,14,TRBV5-8,-,-,CASSSRTGIYEQYF,TGTGCCAGCAGCTCCAGGACGGGAATCTACGAGCAGTACTTC
TRBJ1-4,14,TRBV5-1,-,TRBD1,CASSDDRGQEKLFF,TGCGCCAGCAGCGACGACAGGGGGCAAGAAAAACTGTTTTTT
TRBJ2-7,13,TRBV5-4,-,-,CASSGGSSYEQYF,TGTGCCAGCAGCGGTGGGTCGAGCTACGAGCAGTACTTC
TRBJ1-1,13,TRBV7-9,once,-,CASSPSGYSEAFF,TGTGCCAGCAGCCCCTCGGGGTACTCTGAAGCTTTCTTT
TRBJ1-2,15,TRBV6-5,-,-,CASSYSPTGGYGYTF,TGTGCCAGCAGTTACTCCCCGACAGGAGGCTATGGCTACACCTTC
TRBJ1-1,16,TRBV21-1,-,-,CASSPGGMRAPTEAFF,TGTGCCAGCAGCCCCGGGGGGATGAGGGCCCCCACTGAAGCTTTCTTT
TRBJ2-3,11,TRBV7-8,-,-,CASSGGDTQYF,TGTGCCAGCAGCGGTGGCGATACGCAGTATTTT
TRBJ2-2,14,TRBV6-4,-,-,CASSLNEVAGELFF,TGTGCCAGCAGTCTTAACGAGGTCGCCGGGGAGCTGTTTTTT
TRBJ1-5,18,TRBV28,-,TRBD1,CASSLTTMGQGAFQPQHF,TGTGCCAGCAGTTTAACGACTATGGGTCAGGGGGCTTTTCAGCCCCAGCATTTT
TRBJ1-4,15,TRBV6-4,-,TRBD1,CASSDSVRGNEKLFF,TGTGCCAGCAGTGACTCAGTCAGGGGGAATGAAAAACTGTTTTTT
TRBJ1-1,13,TRBV27,-,-,CASSLPGGPEAFF,TGTGCCAGCAGTTTGCCCGGCGGCCCTGAAGCTTTCTTT
TRBJ2-3,15,TRBV7-9,few,TRBD1,CASSPQGPNPDTQYF,TGTGCCAGCAGCCCACAGGGGCCGAACCCAGATACGCAGTATTTT
TRBJ2-7,16,TRBV11-1,-,TRBD1,CASSYDRAKTSYEQYF,TGTGCCAGCAGCTACGACAGGGCTAAGACCTCCTACGAGCAGTACTTC
TRBJ2-6,14,TRBV7-4,-,-,CASSSQSRANVLTF,TGTGCCAGCAGCTCACAAAGTCGGGCCAACGTCCTGACTTTC
TRBJ1-1,14,TRBV7-2,-,-,CASSRNRANTEAFF,TGTGCCAGCAGCCGTAACAGGGCCAACACTGAAGCTTTCTTT
TRBJ2-7,14,TRBV15,-,TRBD2,CATSRGGGTYEQYF,TGTGCCACCAGCAGAGGCGGGGGTACCTACGAGCAGTACTTC
TRBJ2-7,14,TRBV19,-,TRBD1,CASSPRQGSYEQYF,TGTGCCAGTAGTCCCCGACAGGGCTCCTACGAGCAGTACTTC
TRBJ1-1,14,TRBV10-3,-,TRBD1,CAITLTGDNTEAFF,TGTGCCATCACCCTGACAGGGGACAACACTGAAGCTTTCTTT
TRBJ2-1,13,TRBV19,-,-,CASSKGSGNEQFF,TGTGCCAGTAGTAAAGGGTCCGGCAATGAGCAGTTCTTC
TRBJ1-1,14,TRBV11-3,-,TRBD1,CASSVDRVNTEAFF,TGTGCCAGCAGCGTGGACAGGGTGAACACTGAAGCTTTCTTT
TRBJ2-5,13,TRBV30,once,-,CAWSGRAQETQYF,TGTGCCTGGAGTGGGAGGGCTCAAGAGACCCAGTACTTC
TRBJ2-7,19,TRBV19,-,TRBD1,CASSTLPGQGAFVNYEQYF,TGTGCCAGTAGTACTCTCCCGGGACAGGGGGCGTTTGTTAACTACGAGCAGTACTTC
TRBJ1-2,14,TRBV30,-,-,CAWSGRERNYGYTF,TGTGCCTGGAGTGGGAGGGAACGGAACTATGGCTACACCTTC
TRBJ2-1,14,TRBV15,-,-,CATSEGGSRNEQFF,TGTGCCACCAGCGAGGGGGGATCTAGAAATGAGCAGTTCTTC
TRBJ1-1,13,TRBV5-1,-,-,CASSLRVGTEAFF,TGCGCCAGCAGCCTCAGGGTTGGGACTGAAGCTTTCTTT
TRBJ2-7,14,TRBV6-6,-,-,CASMMGTQFYEQYF,TGTGCCAGCATGATGGGTACACAATTCTACGAGCAGTACTTC
TRBJ2-5,14,TRBV4-2,-,-,CASSQDSVGETQYF,TGTGCCAGCAGCCAAGACTCGGTCGGGGAGACCCAGTACTTC
TRBJ2-3,14,TRBV5-1,-,TRBD2,CASSPSGRTDTQYF,TGCGCCAGCAGCCCTAGCGGGAGGACAGATACGCAGTATTTT
TRBJ2-5,12,TRBV30,-,-,CAWTSAQETQYF,TGTGCCTGGACTAGCGCGCAAGAGACCCAGTACTTC
TRBJ1-1,11,TRBV20-1,-,-,CSAFLTGGAFF,TGCAGTGCTTTTTTGACAGGCGGAGCTTTCTTT
TRBJ2-7,11,TRBV30,-,-,CAWSDRDEQYF,TGTGCCTGGAGTGACAGGGACGAGCAGTACTTC
TRBJ1-2,13,TRBV5-5,-,TRBD1,CASSDRQGYGYTF,TGTGCCAGCAGCGATCGACAGGGGTATGGCTACACCTTC
TRBJ2-1,17,TRBV7-6,-,TRBD2,CASSLGSSGSAVHEQFF,TGTGCCAGCAGCTTAGGGTCTAGCGGGAGTGCAGTGCATGAGCAGTTCTTC
TRBJ1-6,17,TRBV27,-,-,CASSLPPGRKSNSPLHF,TGTGCCAGCAGTCTGCCTCCCGGACGGAAGTCGAATTCACCCCTCCACTTT
TRBJ1-3,11,TRBV11-3,-,-,CASSTRNTIYF,TGTGCCAGCAGCACTCGAAACACCATATATTTT
TRBJ2-1,15,TRBV7-2,-,TRBD1,CASSFQGQPYNEQFF,TGTGCCAGCAGCTTTCAGGGACAGCCGTACAATGAGCAGTTCTTC
TRBJ1-1,13,TRBV10-3,-,-,CAISDGLNTEAFF,TGTGCCATCAGTGATGGTTTGAACACTGAAGCTTTCTTT
TRBJ1-3,16,TRBV28,-,-,CASSPWDTGQGDTIYF,TGTGCCAGCAGTCCCTGGGACACCGGGCAGGGAGACACCATATATTTT